This T cell receptor beta chain was obtained from a study of T-cell reconstitution after alpha-beta-depleted transplantation in children. In this sample, this clonotype turned up many times. Its antigen is undetermined. The TCRbeta library incorporated unique molecular identifiers. MiXCR, applied by TCRdb to the PCR reads, yields one record per CDR3 protein. The sample carries 670,000 or so distinct CDR3 sequences, around 13% recorded once. V lost 5 bases, J lost 2 bases, and 16 bases lay in between. The CDR3 extends over 16 amino acids. In germline, CDR1 is SGHRS, CDR2 YFSETQ. Findings of the study overall: Newly made T cells mostly supplied T-cell counts and diversity one year after transplant. After transplant, at about two months, alpha-beta T cells were reportedly derived from several hundred expanded graft clones. Surviving recipient T cells and thymic progenitors underlay high day-60 TCRbeta diversity in some patients.

This chain uses TRBV5-1 with TRBJ2-2; D possibly corresponds to TRBD2 (5 bases). The specimen comprised PBMCs, sampled before TCRalphabeta/CD19-depleted stem cell transplant. This receptor was identified in a girl between 2 and 10 years old with congenital amegakaryocytic thrombocytopenia, due to receive a stem cell transplant. As DNA, the CDR3 is TGCGCCAGCAGTTTCTCCCCCAGCGGTAACACCGGGGAGCTGTTTTTT. Its protein product is CASSFSPSGNTGELFF.